Listed below are T cell receptor beta chains from one sample, sequenced in a study of blood T cell repertoires in COVID-19. Assay: immunoSEQ multiplex PCR; the TCRdb copy retains only in-frame clones and omits some. The sample lists some 87,000 clones; 87% were seen once. Sample: peripheral blood. The source of these receptors is a human donor in a cohort sampled during active COVID-19. CDR3s include the opening cysteine and the closing phenylalanine or tryptophan. Fields, in order: clone size, J gene, D gene, V gene, CDR3 DNA, CDR3 protein. D genes are given only for firm matches. Size values are once, few and many counts, or a class for expanded clones, and some rows have none.

. TRBJ1-2 TRBD1 TRBV3-1/TRBV3-2 TGTGCCAGCAGTTCCGGACAGGGTGTTTCCTCTTATGGCTACACCTTC CASSSGQGVSSYGYTF
. TRBJ1-1 TRBD1 TRBV19 TGTGCCAGTACCCGGACAGGGCTGCGGAACACTGAAGCTTTCTTT CASTRTGLRNTEAFF
. TRBJ2-7 . TRBV18 TGTGCCAGCTCACCAGACAGTCTCTACGAGCAGTACTTC CASSPDSLYEQYF
few TRBJ2-7 . TRBV4-1 TGCGCCAGCAGCCAAGAAGTTAGTGTGGTCACCTCCTACGAGCAGTACTTC CASSQEVSVVTSYEQYF
. TRBJ1-2 . TRBV27 TGTGCCAGCAGGGTGCGGTCGGCAGACGTTAACTATGGCTACACCTTC CASRVRSADVNYGYTF
. TRBJ2-3 TRBD1 TRBV23-1 TGCGCCAGCAGTCAATCCGACGGGACAGAGAAGGTTTTCACAGATACGCAGTATTTT CASSQSDGTEKVFTDTQYF
once TRBJ1-5 . TRBV6-1 TGTGCCAGCAGTGAAGCGCCCGGACGGGGAAATCAGCCCCAGCATTTT CASSEAPGRGNQPQHF
. TRBJ2-7 TRBD1 TRBV6-5 TGTGCCAGCAGTTACTTTGGGACAGGGGACTACGAGCAGTACTTC CASSYFGTGDYEQYF
. TRBJ2-3 TRBD2 TRBV10-3 TGTGCCATCAGTGTGCGGGCAGCTAGCGGGGAGGGGCAGTATTTT CAISVRAASGEGQYF
. TRBJ2-2 TRBD2 TRBV6-5 TGTGCCAGCAGTTTGGCGGGGGCGAACACCGGGGAGCTGTTTTTT CASSLAGANTGELFF
. TRBJ1-2 . TRBV6-6 TGTGCCAGCAGTTATGGGACATCAAATGGCTACACCTTC CASSYGTSNGYTF
few TRBJ2-1 . TRBV5-1 TGCGCCAGCAGCTTGAGTTACGGGGATGATGAGCAGTTCTTC CASSLSYGDDEQFF
. TRBJ2-3 TRBD1 TRBV2 TGTGCCAGCACCACACAGGGGTCCAGCACAGATACGCAGTATTTT CASTTQGSSTDTQYF
. TRBJ2-1 TRBD1 TRBV18 TGTGCCAGCTCACCACCATGGGACAGGGCCTACAATGAGCAGTTCTTC CASSPPWDRAYNEQFF
. TRBJ2-3 TRBD1 TRBV3-1/TRBV3-2 TGTGCCAGCAGCCGATCGTATATCAGGGGGCACACAGATACGCAGTATTTT CASSRSYIRGHTDTQYF
few TRBJ2-7 TRBD1 TRBV5-6 TGTGCCAGCAGCTGGGGACAGGGGCCGTACGAGCAGTACTTC CASSWGQGPYEQYF
few TRBJ2-5 TRBD1 TRBV12-3/TRBV12-4 TGTGCCAGCAGACGACAGGGTGAAGAGACCCAGTACTTC CASRRQGEETQYF
. TRBJ2-7 TRBD2 TRBV7-9 TGTGCCAGCAGCTTGGCTAGCGGGGGCGGGGAGCAGTACTTC CASSLASGGGEQYF
. TRBJ1-2 TRBD1 TRBV5-1 TGCGCCAGCAGCTACGGACAGGGGGTGTTCTACACCTTC CASSYGQGVFYTF
. TRBJ2-7 . TRBV2 TGTGCCAGCAGCCAACAACAGGGAGACGAGCAGTACTTC CASSQQQGDEQYF
. TRBJ1-4 . TRBV13 TGTGCCAGCAACCCGGGGGGGTCCGGCGAAAAACTGTTTTTT CASNPGGSGEKLFF
. TRBJ1-4 TRBD1 TRBV7-9 TGTGCCAGCAGCACCAGGGGGGCTAATGAAAAACTGTTTTTT CASSTRGANEKLFF
. TRBJ2-5 TRBD2 TRBV6-2/TRBV6-3 TGTGCCAGCAGTTACGGGAAGCTAGCGGGACCTCAAGAGACCCAGTACTTC CASSYGKLAGPQETQYF
few TRBJ2-7 TRBD1 TRBV5-4 TGTGCCAGCAGCTTTAGGGACAGGGGGAACGAGCAGTACTTC CASSFRDRGNEQYF
. TRBJ2-7 . TRBV7-8 TGTGCCAGCAGCTTAGCCGGGAGCGGGCGGGAGCAGTACTTC CASSLAGSGREQYF
. TRBJ1-1 . TRBV10-3 TGTGCCATCAGTTCCCCCCCGGACAAACAGCTCATGAACACTGAAGCTTTCTTT CAISSPPDKQLMNTEAFF
few TRBJ1-1 . TRBV3-1/TRBV3-2 TGTGCCAGCAGCCAAGACTGGAGGGGAGCAGCTTTCTTT CASSQDWRGAAFF
. TRBJ2-2 TRBD2 TRBV5-6 TGTGCCAGCAGCCTTGAACTAGCGGGGGGCCAAGACGGGGAGCTGTTTTTT CASSLELAGGQDGELFF
. TRBJ2-1 TRBD1 TRBV10-1 TGCGCCAGCAGTTGGACAGGCGGGAATGAGCAGTTCTTC CASSWTGGNEQFF
. TRBJ2-3 TRBD2 TRBV20-1 TGCAGTGCTAGTAAGCGGGGGGGACCTGATCCCACAGATACGCAGTATTTT CSASKRGGPDPTDTQYF
. TRBJ2-7 . TRBV20-1 TGCAGTGCTAGTCGGTCCAGGGAAAAAGTCGAGCAGTACTTC CSASRSREKVEQYF
. TRBJ1-6 TRBD1 TRBV7-8 TGTGCCAGCAGCTTACGCCTCCGGACAGGTTATAATTCACCCCTCCACTTT CASSLRLRTGYNSPLHF
. TRBJ2-3 . TRBV14 TGTGCCAGCAGCCAAGAGGTTTACAGGGTAGCAGATACGCAGTATTTT CASSQEVYRVADTQYF
. TRBJ1-2 TRBD1 TRBV6-1 TGTGCCAGCAGTGAAGAGAGAACAGGGGCCTATGGCTACACCTTC CASSEERTGAYGYTF
. TRBJ1-2 TRBD1 TRBV5-4 TGTGCCAGCCTGGGGCCGAAGGGGGCTGTCTATGGCTACACCTTC CASLGPKGAVYGYTF
. TRBJ2-7 . TRBV18 TGTGCCAGCTCACTAGGAACAGTGACTACCTACGAGCAGTACTTC CASSLGTVTTYEQYF
once TRBJ1-4 . TRBV7-9 TGTGCCAGCAGCAGCCCCGTGACAGACGCAACTAATGAAAAACTGTTTTTT CASSSPVTDATNEKLFF
. TRBJ2-2 . TRBV6-4 TGTGCCAGCAGTGCATTTACCGGGGAGCTGTTTTTT CASSAFTGELFF
. TRBJ2-5 . TRBV5-8 TGTGCCAGCAGCTCTGCCGGGATTGCAAGGGAGACCCAGTACTTC CASSSAGIARETQYF
. TRBJ2-1 . TRBV6-5 TGTGCCAGCAGTCCTCCTAGCGTTGAGCAGTTCTTC CASSPPSVEQFF
. TRBJ2-6 TRBD1 TRBV7-3 TGTGCCAGCAGCTCCGCCGGGACAGGGGGCCTCTCTGGGGCCAACGTCCTGACTTTC CASSSAGTGGLSGANVLTF
. TRBJ2-1 . TRBV6-2/TRBV6-3 TGTGCCAGCAGTTACACACGCACAGGGTCAAGGGAGCAGTTCTTC CASSYTRTGSREQFF